This TCR beta chain emerged from a study of cytomegalovirus exposure and HLA in healthy donors. Study results and limitations: More clonal expansion characterized HLA-associated TCR beta chains than equally common others in a later analysis.

Comment on this clone: Its target is not known.

V trimming: 6 bases; J trimming: 0 bases; junction bases outside the gene matches: 6. The CDR3 has 15 amino acids. The germline CDR1 and CDR2 sequences are SGHAT and FQNNGV. PCR used 60 Vbeta primers and 13 Jbeta primers. The protocol was immunoSEQ multiplex PCR, while the TCRdb copy is restricted to in-frame clones and leaves out a portion. This sample has about 78,000 clones, with roughly three quarters found just once. V is TRBV11-2 and J is TRBJ2-3, with 7 bases fitting TRBD1. Sequenced: PBMCs. The receptor was derived from a woman in her forties or fifties in good health and CMV-seropositive. The CDR3 bases are TGTGCCAGCAGAGGACAGGTTTTCAGCACAGATACGCAGTATTTT. This translates into CASRGQVFSTDTQYF.